The clone carrying this TCR beta chain was seen ten or more times. Its antigen is still unknown. The germline V gene has CDR1 MGHRA and CDR2 YSYEKL. CDR3 size: 17 residues. Germline trimming cut 0 bases from V and 6 bases from J; bases unmatched to any gene: 8. The data derive from a study of identical twins. Study findings and constraints: Abundant beta clonotypes from cord blood bore fewer insertions; memory repertoires lacked this pattern. Low generation probability was overrepresented in out-of-frame alpha sequences shared by twins.

TCRdb redid the calling of the 5' RACE reads with MiXCR, one entry per CDR3 protein. The sample comprises roughly 710,000 distinct CDR3 sequences, around 6.1% of which are singletons, and about 1.8% rests with the top ten. The receptor's source is a man aged 18 to 30 in good health. This chain uses TRBV4-1 with TRBJ2-3, with TRBD2 matching over 11 bases. The sequencing sample was made of naive T cells sorted from blood. CDR3 nucleotides: TGCGCCAGCAGCCAAGAAGATACTAGCGGGAGTTCGGATACGCAGTATTTT. The encoded protein is CASSQEDTSGSSDTQYF.